Here is one T cell receptor (beta chain) with its context. These data originate in a study of PD-1 blockade in classical Hodgkin lymphoma. Each patient's relapse followed autologous stem cell transplantation, and brentuximab vedotin exposure varied. Germline V CDR1 and CDR2: MGHRA, YSYEKL. Deletions cut 0 bases from V and 4 bases from J, with 6 bases between. The length of the CDR3 is 14 residues. Sequencing used immunoSEQ multiplex PCR; TCRdb keeps in-frame clones, though not all of them. The profile shows some 45,000 clones, 88% of them singletons. This receptor was taken from a human donor with classical Hodgkin lymphoma. The chain couples TRBV4-1 to TRBJ2-2; D gene unclear. The specimen was peripheral blood mononuclear cells (PBMCs), collected at baseline. The CDR3 nucleotides read TGCGCCAGCAGCCAAGATAGGGTCACCGGGGAGCTGTTTTTT. Encoded protein: CASSQDRVTGELFF.